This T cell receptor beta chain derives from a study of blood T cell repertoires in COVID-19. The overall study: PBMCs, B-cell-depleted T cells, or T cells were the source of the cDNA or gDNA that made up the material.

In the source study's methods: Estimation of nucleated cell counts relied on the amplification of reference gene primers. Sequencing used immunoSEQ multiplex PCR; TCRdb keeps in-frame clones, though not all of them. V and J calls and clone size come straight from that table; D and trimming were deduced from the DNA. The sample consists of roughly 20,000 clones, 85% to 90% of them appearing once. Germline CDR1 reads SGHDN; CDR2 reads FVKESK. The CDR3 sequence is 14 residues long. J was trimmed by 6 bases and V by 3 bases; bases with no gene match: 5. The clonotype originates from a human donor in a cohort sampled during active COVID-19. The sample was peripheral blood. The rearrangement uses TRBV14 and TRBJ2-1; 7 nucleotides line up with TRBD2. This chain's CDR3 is CASSQAGVVNEQFF. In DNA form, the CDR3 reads TGTGCCAGCAGCCAGGCGGGAGTCGTCAATGAGCAGTTCTTC.